These 15 T cell receptor beta chains originate from one sample sequenced in a study of cytomegalovirus exposure and HLA in healthy donors. PCR used 60 Vbeta primers and 13 Jbeta primers. Produced via immunoSEQ multiplex PCR; TCRdb's table is partial and in-frame only. Among about 99,000 clones, approximately 72% were seen once, and the ten largest hold less than 3.5%. The sequenced material came from PBMCs. The receptors derive from a woman aged 45-65 years in good health and CMV-seronegative.

A few counts support this clone. The chain uses TRBV29-1 and TRBJ2-1; D perhaps matches TRBD2 (6 bases). Germline assignment: CDR1 SQVTM and CDR2 ANQGSEA. This CDR3 comprises 12 residues. V was shortened by 6 bases and J by 9 bases, with 15 bases between the two germline ends. The chain's CDR3 is CSVTGSHFEQFF. DNA of the CDR3: TGCAGCGTAACCGGGAGCCATTTTGAGCAGTTCTTC.

CDR3 in DNA: TGCGCCAGCAGCTTGGCAACTTTGGGGCCGAGTGAGCAGTTCTTC. It is translated as CASSLATLGPSEQFF. The rearrangement joins TRBV5-1 to TRBJ2-1; D possibly corresponds to TRBD1 (5 bases). The CDR3 contains 15 residues. V shed 0 bases and J shed 9 bases, with 16 bases lying between them. Germline V gives CDR1 SGHRS, CDR2 YFSETQ.

This rearrangement joins TRBV10-3 to TRBJ2-3; 10 bases are a match to TRBD2. Germline lookup yields CDR1 ENHRY and CDR2 SYGVKD. The V gene end was trimmed by 2 bases and the J gene end by 2 bases; junction bases not matched to a gene: 7. The CDR3 is 17 amino acids. Here the CDR3 reads CAISERASGSYTDTQYF. The CDR3 DNA follows: TGTGCCATCAGTGAGCGGGCTAGCGGGAGTTACACAGATACGCAGTATTTT.

The chain uses TRBV10-3 and TRBJ2-5; D is perhaps TRBD2 (5 bases). TRBJ2-7 matches the DNA end more closely, so the J call is doubtful. The CDR3 sequence is 13 residues long. Germline V gene data show CDR1 as ENHRY and CDR2 as SYGVKD. The CDR3 DNA is TGTGCCATCAGTGCCACTAGTGGGCTCGAGCAGTACTTC. This encodes CAISATSGLEQYF.

The V and J genes are TRBV12-5 and TRBJ1-1; the match to TRBD1 covers 7 bases. Germline V gene sequence: CDR1 LGHNT, CDR2 FRNRAP. Losses at the gene ends were 6 bases for V and 6 bases for J; bases not matched to a gene: 13. CDR3 length: 15 residues. For the CDR3, the DNA is TGTGCTAGTGGGAAGGGGGCCGGGGGAATACCTGAAGCTTTCTTT. Translation gives CASGKGAGGIPEAFF.

This chain connects TRBV5-8 to TRBJ1-1; D call uncertain. Germline values: CDR1 SGHTS, CDR2 YDEGEE. CDR3 length: 17 amino acids. V dropped 5 bases and J dropped 1 base, with 21 bases sitting between them. The CDR3 sequence is CASRTQAVGISNTEAFF. In nucleotides, the CDR3 is TGTGCCAGCAGGACCCAGGCTGTGGGTATCTCGAACACTGAAGCTTTCTTT.

This clone showed up just a few times. V is TRBV14 and J is TRBJ2-1; D perhaps matches TRBD1 (5 bases). This CDR3 has 15 amino acids. Trimming removed 6 bases from V and 0 bases from J, with 12 bases in between. CDR1 is SGHDN, CDR2 FVKESK, per germline. CDR3: CASRPGPSSYNEQFF. The CDR3, as DNA: TGTGCCAGCAGGCCAGGGCCCAGCTCCTACAATGAGCAGTTCTTC. Full variable domain (missing parts from reference TRBV14 and TRBJ2-1): EAGVTQFPSHSVIEKGQTVTLRCDPISGHDNLYWYRRVMGKEIKFLLHFVKESKQDESGMPNNRFLAERTGGTYSTLKVQPAELEDSGVYFCASRPGPSSYNEQFFGPGTRLTVL.

This clone was recorded once. CDR3 loop: CASSQTGYEQYF. CDR3 DNA: TGTGCCAGCAGCCAGACAGGCTACGAGCAGTACTTC. This chain joins TRBV7-9 and TRBJ2-7; maybe TRBD1 (6 bases). The CDR3 loop spans 12 amino acids. The V end was cut by 5 bases, the J end by 3 bases, with 8 bases between. Looked up from germline, CDR1 is SEHNR and CDR2 is FQNEAQ (reference sequence).

The chain links TRBV19 to TRBJ1-2; D not resolved. V was pared by 2 bases and J by 0 bases, with 13 bases between. This CDR3 spans 16 amino acids. Germline-derived CDR1 and CDR2 are LNHDA and SQIVND (reference sequence). This chain's CDR3 is CASSISAIAANYGYTF. The CDR3 region has the DNA TGTGCCAGTAGTATATCAGCGATCGCCGCTAACTATGGCTACACCTTC.

V and J are TRBV11-1 and TRBJ2-1; no clear D. The CDR3 runs to 15 residues. V shed 0 bases and J shed 6 bases, with 12 bases lying between them. In germline, CDR1 is SGHAT, CDR2 FQDESV (reference sequence). CDR3 coding DNA: TGTGCCAGCAGCTTAGCTTTAGTCGCAGGCAATGAGCAGTTCTTC. Protein sequence: CASSLALVAGNEQFF.

The chain employs TRBV9 and TRBJ1-1; unclear D gene. The V and J ends lost 0 bases and 4 bases respectively, with 10 bases between them. Germline loops: CDR1 SGDLS, CDR2 YYNGEE. This CDR3 contains 14 residues. CDR3 amino acids: CASSVGEPLTEAFF. The CDR3 DNA reads as TGTGCCAGCAGCGTAGGGGAGCCGCTCACTGAAGCTTTCTTT.

The V gene is TRBV19, the J gene TRBJ2-7, with TRBD2 matching over 7 bases. The ends lost 3 bases at V and 4 bases at J; junction bases unmatched: 6. Germline-derived CDR1 and CDR2 are LNHDA and SQIVND (reference sequence). The CDR3 spans 14 residues. CDR3: CASSIYGEGYEQYF. Written as DNA, the CDR3 is TGTGCCAGTAGTATCTATGGGGAGGGTTACGAGCAGTACTTC.

Concerning this clone itself: Its ends do not fully match the called genes, so a read error is possible. The rearrangement joins TRBV5-6 to TRBJ1-4, with 9 bases aligning to TRBD1. Germline loops: CDR1 SGHDT, CDR2 YYEEEE. This CDR3 contains 17 residues. CDR3 nucleotides: TGTGCCGGCAGCAGAAAACAGGGGGCTGCAACTAATGAAAAACTGTTTTTT. This encodes CAGSRKQGAATNEKLFF.

This clone has more than one count but fewer than ten. The J gene is TRBJ1-2, the V gene TRBV5-1; D gene unclear. The CDR3 extends over 16 amino acids. CDR1 and CDR2 (germline): SGHRS, YFSETQ. The V end lost 1 base, the J end lost 1 base, and 14 bases lay between the germline ends. CDR3 coding DNA: TGCGCCAGCAGCTTGTCACCGGAGTCAAATAACTATGGCTACACCTTC. It specifies CASSLSPESNNYGYTF.

The chain has TRBV5-4 and TRBJ2-1; D not certain. There are 15 residues in the CDR3. The germline gives CDR1 SGHNT, CDR2 YYREEE (reference sequence). V lost 4 bases and J lost 1, with 12 bases in between. This CDR3 is CASSPRSASYNEQFF. CDR3 DNA sequence: TGTGCCAGCAGCCCACGGTCTGCGTCCTACAATGAGCAGTTCTTC.